This TCR beta chain appears in the sequencing data of a study of blood T cell dynamics during melanoma immunotherapy (TCRdb year 2020). In the study overall: The patients had metastatic melanoma and were given first-line pembrolizumab or nivolumab plus ipilimumab as standard of care in the United Kingdom. To identify early correlates of response, the study profiled peripheral T cell receptor repertoires in patients with metastatic melanoma before and after one cycle of checkpoint inhibitor therapy. A training cohort was formed from consecutive patients, and a further independent group of patients from the same centre was pooled into an external validation set.

As concerns this clone: What this receptor recognizes is not known. No clone much larger than this one lies a single base away; base qualities are absent.

A fixed 350 ng of DNA was loaded for every bulk PBMC sample. The immunoSEQ TCRb Assay kit was used according to manufacturer instructions to amplify TCR beta CDR3 sequences from genomic DNA. The KAPA Library Quantification Kit for Illumina platforms was used to quantify pooled libraries by qPCR. Pooled libraries were sequenced on an Illumina NextSeq 500, clustered at roughly 0.55-1.1 pM. Per the original workflow: TCR data were analyzed with immunoSEQ ANALYZER and the R LymphoSeq package. A rearrangement efficiency score was calculated as productive divided by the sum of productive and non-productive CDR3 sequences. Clonality was measured with the Gini coefficient and diversity with the Renyi index at alpha=1, and both measures were compared pairwise between timepoints within each patient. In LymphoSeq, clonal relatedness was computed with an edit distance of 3 and repertoire similarity was computed with the Bhattacharyya coefficient. To classify response, a linear discriminant analysis based on week-3 changes in clonality and diversity was built using the R MASS and caret packages. In TCRdb, the immuneACCESS table is reduced to in-frame sequences with V and J assigned. These tables do not hold every clone; where another copy was compared, an unresolved V gene accounts for under half, and the others remain unexplained. That table gives V, J and clone size, and the DNA gave D and trimming. For this sample the table gives approximately 28,000 clones, of which roughly 84% were detected only once. The biggest ten clones account for 10% to 13% of the sample.

Trimming removed 4 bases from V and 5 bases from J, leaving 11 bases between the germline ends. The CDR1 and CDR2 encoded by the germline V gene are SNHLY and FYNNEI. There are 14 amino acids in the CDR3, from cysteine to phenylalanine inclusive. Only the CDR3 DNA stays, 42 bases, in frame from base 1. Sample time point, as interpreted from the label and publication: week 3, after first cycle of checkpoint inhibitor. Blood samples were taken before treatment (T0) and at week 3 (W3), following the first cycle of checkpoint blockade. Except for two patients with rapid clinical progression, response was assessed 12 weeks after the first infusion by RECIST 1.1; disease control meant complete response, partial response or stable disease. Patients were not eligible if they had prior systemic cancer treatment, concomitant immunosuppressant therapy or synchronous other active malignancies. Bulk PBMC and plasma cell-free DNA were both sequenced for TCR beta so that circulating cells and T cell turnover could be tracked. PBMC were isolated from blood with Lymphoprep and SepMate tubes, followed by red cell lysis. QIAamp DNA Blood Mini kits were used to extract DNA from PBMC and from sorted T cell subsets.

What the work shows at the level of the full study, not this receptor alone: Whether the T cell clones behind the repertoire changes were melanoma-specific or instead reflected general immune activation was something the study could not determine. The relatively small sample size was acknowledged as something that could potentially limit how far the results can be generalized. Unlike progressors, patients who went on to achieve disease control showed a bifurcated reorganization of the PBMC repertoire at W3, with either increased clonality or increased diversity.

The material was blood, obtained from a patient treated with checkpoint blockade. The chain is encoded by TRBV2 joined to TRBJ2-2; the D element could tentatively be TRBD1 or TRBD2, as 5 bases agree for each. The TCR originated in a human donor with melanoma. The sequenced DNA is TGTGCCAGCAGTGTAAGAGGGGAGACCGGGGAGCTGTTTTTT. Its protein reads: CASSVRGETGELFF.